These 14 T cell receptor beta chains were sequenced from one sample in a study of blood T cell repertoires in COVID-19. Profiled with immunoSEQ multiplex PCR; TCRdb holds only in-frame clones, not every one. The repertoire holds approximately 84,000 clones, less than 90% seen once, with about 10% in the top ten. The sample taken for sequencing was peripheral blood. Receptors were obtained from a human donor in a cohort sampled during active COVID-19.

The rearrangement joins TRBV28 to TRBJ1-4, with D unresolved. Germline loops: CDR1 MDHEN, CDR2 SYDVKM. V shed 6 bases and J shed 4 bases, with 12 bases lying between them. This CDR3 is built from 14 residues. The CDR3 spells CASRFGAHNEKLFF. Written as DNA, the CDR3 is TGTGCCAGCAGATTCGGAGCCCATAATGAAAAACTGTTTTTT.

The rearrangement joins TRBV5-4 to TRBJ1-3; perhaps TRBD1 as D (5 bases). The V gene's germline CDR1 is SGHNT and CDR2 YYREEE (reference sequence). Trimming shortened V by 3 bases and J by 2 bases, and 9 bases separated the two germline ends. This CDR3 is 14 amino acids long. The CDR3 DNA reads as TGTGCCAGCAGCTCCGCGGGGGCTGGAAACACCATATATTTT. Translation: CASSSAGAGNTIYF.

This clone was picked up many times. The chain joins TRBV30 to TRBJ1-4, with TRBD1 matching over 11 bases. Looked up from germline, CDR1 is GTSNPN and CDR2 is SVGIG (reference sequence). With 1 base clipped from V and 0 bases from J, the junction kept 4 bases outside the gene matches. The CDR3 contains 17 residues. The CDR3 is CAWSGTGGSSTNEKLFF. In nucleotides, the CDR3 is TGTGCCTGGAGTGGGACAGGGGGCTCTTCAACTAATGAAAAACTGTTTTTT.

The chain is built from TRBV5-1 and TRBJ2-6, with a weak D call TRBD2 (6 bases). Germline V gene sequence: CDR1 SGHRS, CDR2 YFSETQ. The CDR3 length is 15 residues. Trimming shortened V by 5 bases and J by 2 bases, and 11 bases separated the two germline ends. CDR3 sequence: CASSPGSPGANVLTF. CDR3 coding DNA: TGCGCCAGCAGTCCCGGGAGTCCTGGGGCCAACGTCCTGACTTTC.

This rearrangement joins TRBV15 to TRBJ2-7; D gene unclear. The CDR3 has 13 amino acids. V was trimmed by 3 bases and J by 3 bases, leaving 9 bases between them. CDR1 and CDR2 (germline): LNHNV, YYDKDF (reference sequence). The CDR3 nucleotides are TGTGCCACCAGCAGGGCTCGAGGCTACGAGCAGTACTTC. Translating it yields CATSRARGYEQYF.

The CDR3 DNA reads as TGTGCCAGCAGCCAAGAGTCGTGGCTAGCGGGCCACTTGAATGGTGAGCAGTTCTTC. This codes for CASSQESWLAGHLNGEQFF. The V and J genes are TRBV3-1 (or the pseudogene TRBV3-2) and TRBJ2-1; 8 nucleotides match TRBD2. With 0 bases clipped from V and 9 bases from J, the junction kept 19 bases outside the gene matches. The CDR3 runs 19 residues. Germline CDR1 LGHDT, CDR2 YNNKEL (reference sequence).

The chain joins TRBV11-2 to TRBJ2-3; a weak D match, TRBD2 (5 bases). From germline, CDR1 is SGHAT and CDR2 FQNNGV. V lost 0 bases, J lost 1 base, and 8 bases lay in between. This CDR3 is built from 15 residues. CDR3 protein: CASSLDLRGTDTQYF. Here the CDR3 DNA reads TGTGCCAGCAGCTTAGATCTGCGGGGCACAGATACGCAGTATTTT.

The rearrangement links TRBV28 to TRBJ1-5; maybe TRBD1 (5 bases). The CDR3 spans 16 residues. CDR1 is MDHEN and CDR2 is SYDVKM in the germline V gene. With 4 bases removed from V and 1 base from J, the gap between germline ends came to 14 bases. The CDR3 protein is CASSSPRGRSNQPQHF. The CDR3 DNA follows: TGTGCCAGCAGTTCCCCTAGGGGTCGGAGCAATCAGCCCCAGCATTTT.

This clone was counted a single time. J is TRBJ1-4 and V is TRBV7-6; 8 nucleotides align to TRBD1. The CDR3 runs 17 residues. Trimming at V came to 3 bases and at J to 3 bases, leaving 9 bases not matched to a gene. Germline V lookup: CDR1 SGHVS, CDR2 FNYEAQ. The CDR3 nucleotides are TGTGCCAGCAGCTTGGTATCACGGACAGGGTCTAATGAAAAACTGTTTTTT. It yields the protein CASSLVSRTGSNEKLFF. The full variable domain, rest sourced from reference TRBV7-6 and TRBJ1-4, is GAGVSQSPRYKVTKRGQDVALRCDPISGHVSLYWYRQALGQGPEFLTYFNYEAQQDKSGLPNDRFSAERPEGSISTLTIQRTEQRDSAMYRCASSLVSRTGSNEKLFFGSGTQLSVL.

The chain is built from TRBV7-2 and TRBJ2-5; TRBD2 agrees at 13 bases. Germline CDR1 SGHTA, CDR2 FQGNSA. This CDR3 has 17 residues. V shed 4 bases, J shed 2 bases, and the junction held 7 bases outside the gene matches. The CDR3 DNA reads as TGTGCCAGCAGCTCTAGACTAGCGGGGGGCCCTCAAGAGACCCAGTACTTC. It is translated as CASSSRLAGGPQETQYF.

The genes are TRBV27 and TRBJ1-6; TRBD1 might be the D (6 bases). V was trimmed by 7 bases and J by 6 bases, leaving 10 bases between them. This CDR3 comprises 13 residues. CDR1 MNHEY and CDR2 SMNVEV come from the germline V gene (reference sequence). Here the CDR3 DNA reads TGTGCCAGCAATAGGGGGATTAATTCACCCCTCCACTTT. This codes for CASNRGINSPLHF.

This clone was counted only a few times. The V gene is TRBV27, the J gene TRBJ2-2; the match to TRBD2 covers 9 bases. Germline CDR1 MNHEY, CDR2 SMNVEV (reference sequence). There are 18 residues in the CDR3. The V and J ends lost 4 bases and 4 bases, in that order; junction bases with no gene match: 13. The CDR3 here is CASSSPRGSGSGTGELFF. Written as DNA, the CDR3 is TGTGCCAGCAGTTCTCCCCGGGGTAGCGGGAGCGGCACCGGGGAGCTGTTTTTT.

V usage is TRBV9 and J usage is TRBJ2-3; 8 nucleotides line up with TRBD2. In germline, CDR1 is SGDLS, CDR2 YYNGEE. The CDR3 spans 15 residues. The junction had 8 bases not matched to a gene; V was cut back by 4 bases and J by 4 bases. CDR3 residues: CASSPGGEHADTQYF. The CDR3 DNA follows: TGTGCCAGCAGCCCCGGGGGGGAGCACGCAGATACGCAGTATTTT.

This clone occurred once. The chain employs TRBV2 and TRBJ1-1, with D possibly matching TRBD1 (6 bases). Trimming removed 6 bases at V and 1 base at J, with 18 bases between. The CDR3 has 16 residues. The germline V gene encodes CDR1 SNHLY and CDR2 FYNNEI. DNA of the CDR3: TGTGCCAGCAGAGTTAACAGGGCCCAGAAGAACACTGAAGCTTTCTTT. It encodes CASRVNRAQKNTEAFF.